The entry below gives a single T cell receptor (beta chain) sequence along with its context. This sample was included in a study of blood T cell repertoires in COVID-19. Method: immunoSEQ multiplex PCR; TCRdb's copy keeps in-frame clones and lacks some. Found here are under 50,000 clones, roughly nine tenths of them singletons; the top ten hold 6% to 6.5%. Material: peripheral blood. The TCR was taken from a man aged 65 to 85 with active COVID-19.

CDR3 nucleotide sequence: TGTGCCAGCAGCTTAGTCTCAGGGGCGGCAACTAATGAAAAACTGTTTTTT. It codes for CASSLVSGAATNEKLFF. The gene calls are TRBV7-2 and TRBJ1-4; D is possibly TRBD1 (6 bases). Germline CDR1 and CDR2: SGHTA and FQGNSA. The CDR3 has 17 amino acids. Trimming took off 1 base at V and 0 bases at J, with 12 bases between the two ends.